These 27 T cell receptor beta chains were sequenced from one sample in a study of CD8 T cells in Susac syndrome. Reverse transcription of about 0.45 to 1 ug RNA used random hexamers. From the immunoSEQ multiplex PCR reads, TCRdb called clonotypes with MiXCR, one entry per CDR3 protein. The sample gives hundreds of thousands of distinct CDR3 sequences, around 91% of which show up once; more than 0.15% is in the top ten. Sequencing was done on a sample of CD8+ T cells from PBMCs. The source of these receptors is a human donor with multiple sclerosis.

The chain's CDR3 is CASRAALEYNEQFF. The CDR3 coding sequence is TGTGCCAGCAGAGCAGCCCTAGAATACAATGAGCAGTTCTTC. The chain couples TRBV6-2 or TRBV6-3 to TRBJ2-1; D uncertain. This CDR3 spans 14 amino acids. V shed 6 bases and J shed 4 bases, with 13 bases lying between them. Germline loops: CDR1 MNHEY, CDR2 SVGEGT.

This clonotype showed up just a few times. The chain uses TRBV10-2 and TRBJ2-3, with D maybe TRBD2 (6 bases). The V end lost 8 bases, the J end lost 6 bases, and 15 bases lay between the germline ends. The CDR3 consists of 13 residues. Germline loops: CDR1 WSHSY, CDR2 SAAADI. The CDR3 is CASGGLLGDTQYF. In nucleotides, the CDR3 is TGCGCCAGCGGGGGACTGCTCGGGGATACGCAGTATTTT.

In this sample, this clonotype turned up once. This chain joins TRBV7-9 and TRBJ2-2; tentatively, D is TRBD1 (6 bases). The CDR3 is 15 amino acids. The V end lost 5 bases, the J end lost 4 bases, and 14 bases lay between the germline ends. Germline values: CDR1 SEHNR, CDR2 FQNEAQ (reference sequence). CDR3 bases: TGTGCCAGCAGCCCAACAGGGATGAGCACCGGGGAGCTGTTTTTT. Its translation is CASSPTGMSTGELFF.

The chain combines TRBV9 with TRBJ2-1; TRBD2 agrees at 10 bases. The CDR3 runs to 14 residues. V lost 10 bases, J lost 4 bases, and 8 bases stayed unmatched. The germline gives CDR1 SGDLS, CDR2 YYNGEE. The DNA of the CDR3 is TGTGCCTCCAACCCAGCGGGAGGGTACAATGAGCAGTTCTTC. Translating gives CASNPAGGYNEQFF.

J is TRBJ2-7 and V is TRBV29-1; D call uncertain. The CDR3 runs 12 residues. V was pared by 5 bases and J by 2 bases, with 10 bases between. Germline V gives CDR1 SQVTM, CDR2 ANQGSEA. The CDR3 region is CSVRVGPYEQYF. In nucleotides, the CDR3 is TGCAGCGTTCGAGTGGGCCCCTACGAGCAGTACTTC.

The chain carries TRBV27 and TRBJ1-1, with unresolved D. Looked up from germline, CDR1 is MNHEY and CDR2 is SMNVEV (reference sequence). The CDR3 is made up of 13 amino acids. The V gene lost 2 bases and the J gene lost 2 bases, with 6 bases spanning the gap. The CDR3 DNA follows: TGTGCCAGCAGTTTAGGCCATAACACTGAAGCTTTCTTT. It yields the protein CASSLGHNTEAFF.

V is TRBV4-1 and J is TRBJ1-5; D remains ambiguous. Trimming stripped 3 bases from V and 4 bases from J, with 10 bases between. The CDR3 runs to 14 residues. CDR1 is MGHRA, CDR2 YSYEKL, per germline. CDR3 coding DNA: TGCGCCAGCAGCCAGACCACAGCTAATCAGCCCCAGCATTTT. Translating gives CASSQTTANQPQHF.

This chain uses TRBV19 with TRBJ2-1, with 8 bases fitting TRBD2. Germline V gene sequence: CDR1 LNHDA, CDR2 SQIVND (reference sequence). The CDR3 sequence is 15 residues long. Unmatched junction bases numbered 1, after V lost 3 bases and J lost 0 bases. CDR3: CASSMSGSSYNEQFF. CDR3 DNA sequence: TGTGCCAGTAGTATGAGCGGGAGCTCCTACAATGAGCAGTTCTTC.

The rearrangement links TRBV3-1 to TRBJ2-3; the D gene could be TRBD1 or TRBD2 (7 bases each). The germline V and J ends were trimmed by 1 base and 4 bases, with 15 bases remaining between them. The germline CDR1 and CDR2 sequences are LGHDT and YNNKEL (reference sequence). This CDR3 region has 16 residues. CDR3: CASSQVGGGAADTQYF. CDR3 DNA sequence: TGTGCCAGCAGCCAAGTGGGAGGGGGCGCGGCAGATACGCAGTATTTT.

This clonotype showed up just a few times. The chain is built from TRBV6-2 or TRBV6-3 and TRBJ2-3; D possibly corresponds to TRBD1 (6 bases). V lost 7 bases, J lost 2 bases, and 16 bases lay in between. This CDR3 is built from 15 residues. Germline V lookup: CDR1 MNHEY, CDR2 SVGEGT. CDR3 sequence: CASTPSVGATDTQYF. The CDR3 DNA reads TGTGCCAGCACCCCGTCGGTGGGGGCCACAGATACGCAGTATTTT.

This chain joins TRBV20-1 and TRBJ1-1, with 7 bases matching TRBD1. CDR3 length: 15 amino acids. Germline V gives CDR1 DFQATT, CDR2 SNEGSKA (reference sequence). The V gene end was trimmed by 6 bases and the J gene end by 0 bases; junction bases not matched to a gene: 10. The CDR3 DNA sequence: TGCAGTGCGAGGGACAGTCTCCCGTTGAACACTGAAGCTTTCTTT. It is translated as CSARDSLPLNTEAFF.

The chain combines TRBV25-1 with TRBJ1-5; a possible D gene is TRBD1 (5 bases). Germline loops: CDR1 MGHDK, CDR2 SYGVNS. Deletions cut 4 bases from V and 9 bases from J, with 13 bases between. CDR3 length: 13 amino acids. The CDR3 loop is CASSAAAQGPQHF. The CDR3 nucleotides read TGTGCCAGCAGTGCCGCAGCCCAGGGGCCCCAGCATTTT.

The J gene is TRBJ1-4, the V gene TRBV6-6; D is possibly TRBD1 (5 bases). V lost 6 bases, J lost 8 bases, and 19 bases lay in between. Looked up from germline, CDR1 is MNHNY and CDR2 is SVGAGI (reference sequence). The CDR3 runs to 15 residues. The CDR3 DNA follows: TGTGCCAGCAGCCCCTGGGGACGCGGTTTGGAAAAACTGTTTTTT. Residues: CASSPWGRGLEKLFF.

The chain recombines TRBV20-1 with TRBJ1-1; D is unresolved. This CDR3 is built from 12 residues. The V gene's germline CDR1 is DFQATT and CDR2 SNEGSKA (reference sequence). Trimming removed 4 bases at V and 6 bases at J, with 12 bases between. This CDR3 reads CSAITVRAEAFF. Here the CDR3 DNA reads TGCAGTGCTATAACAGTACGAGCTGAAGCTTTCTTT.

The V gene is TRBV10-3, the J gene TRBJ1-1, with TRBD1 identical over 9 bases. Germline V lookup: CDR1 ENHRY, CDR2 SYGVKD. The CDR3 has 14 amino acids. Losses at the gene ends were 5 bases for V and 4 bases for J; bases not matched to a gene: 5. CDR3 nucleotide sequence: TGTGCCATCAGTTCCGGGACAGGGTCCACTGAAGCTTTCTTT. This encodes CAISSGTGSTEAFF.

The genes are TRBV4-3 and TRBJ2-1; no reliable D call. This CDR3 has 16 amino acids. Trimming pared 0 bases from V and 4 bases from J, leaving 13 bases between. Per germline, CDR1 LGHNA and CDR2 YSLEER. CDR3 loop: CASSQDGVLRYNEQFF. For the CDR3, the DNA is TGCGCCAGCAGCCAAGATGGGGTTCTGCGGTACAATGAGCAGTTCTTC.

This sequence joins TRBV30 and TRBJ1-1; a possible D gene is TRBD1 (6 bases). The V and J ends lost 4 bases and 5 bases respectively, with 11 bases between them. CDR1 GTSNPN and CDR2 SVGIG come from the germline V gene (reference sequence). This CDR3 contains 12 residues. CDR3 nucleotide sequence: TGTGCCTGGATGTACAGGGTAACTGAAGCTTTCTTT. As protein: CAWMYRVTEAFF.

The chain combines TRBV30 with TRBJ1-1; no clear D. There are 12 residues in the CDR3. Germline V gene lookup returns CDR1 GTSNPN and CDR2 SVGIG (reference sequence). The V and J ends lost 2 bases and 5 bases respectively, with 9 bases between them. The CDR3 here is CAWSLGRTEAFF. DNA for the CDR3: TGTGCCTGGAGTCTGGGGAGGACTGAAGCTTTCTTT.

This clonotype was recorded only once. This chain connects TRBV7-2 to TRBJ2-7; 10 nucleotides match TRBD1. The CDR3 length is 15 residues. J lost 6 bases, V lost 5 bases, and 10 bases had no gene match. Germline assignment: CDR1 SGHTA and CDR2 FQGNSA. CDR3 bases: TGTGCCAGCAGCCCAGGGGCGGGACAGGGGTTCGAGCAGTACTTC. Translation: CASSPGAGQGFEQYF.

V gene TRBV3-1 combines with J gene TRBJ2-2, with D possibly TRBD2 on 6 matching bases. Between the trimmed V and J ends, which lost 6 bases and 4 bases, there was a span of 9 bases. The V gene's germline CDR1 is LGHDT and CDR2 YNNKEL (reference sequence). The CDR3 has 13 amino acids. The CDR3 loop reads CASRRSGTGELFF. The CDR3 bases are TGTGCCAGCAGACGTAGCGGCACCGGGGAGCTGTTTTTT.

The rearrangement joins TRBV29-1 to TRBJ2-3, with no clear D. The germline gives CDR1 SQVTM, CDR2 ANQGSEA. The CDR3 length is 10 residues. The V end was cut by 3 bases, the J end by 4 bases, with 2 bases between. The CDR3 bases are TGCAGCGTTGACGCAGATACGCAGTATTTT. Its protein is CSVDADTQYF.

The chain combines TRBV11-1 with TRBJ1-5, with D unresolved. The V gene lost 5 bases and the J gene lost 1 base, with 27 bases spanning the gap. CDR3 size: 20 residues. Germline V gene sequence: CDR1 SGHAT, CDR2 FQDESV (reference sequence). Here the CDR3 reads CASSPFKSVSHTESNQPQHF. The DNA for the CDR3 is TGTGCCAGCAGCCCCTTTAAGTCCGTCTCCCACACGGAGAGCAATCAGCCCCAGCATTTT.

The J gene is TRBJ2-2, the V gene TRBV12-3 or TRBV12-4, with 12 nucleotides matching TRBD2. V was pared by 1 base and J by 2 bases, with 2 bases of the junction left unmatched. The CDR3 covers 17 residues. The CDR3 DNA reads TGTGCCAGCAGTTTAGGAGGACTAGCGGGAAACACCGGGGAGCTGTTTTTT. Amino acids: CASSLGGLAGNTGELFF.

This clonotype came up a few times. The V gene is TRBV24-1, the J gene TRBJ1-5, with D unclear. The CDR3 totals 15 residues. V was clipped by 5 bases and J by 4 bases, with 14 bases between them. Germline CDR1 and CDR2: KGHDR and SFDVKD. CDR3 in amino acids: CATSATDTINQPQHF. CDR3 nucleotides: TGTGCCACCAGTGCAACGGATACGATTAATCAGCCCCAGCATTTT.

The chain is built from TRBV27 and TRBJ1-5; D uncertain. V gave up 3 bases and J gave up 4 bases, with 13 bases separating them. Germline CDR1 and CDR2: MNHEY and SMNVEV (reference sequence). The CDR3 length is 15 residues. The CDR3 nucleotides read TGTGCCAGCAGTTTTAGTGGAGGACCAAATCAGCCCCAGCATTTT. It translates to CASSFSGGPNQPQHF.

J is TRBJ2-3 and V is TRBV29-1; D is possibly TRBD2 (7 bases). V was clipped by 6 bases and J by 3 bases, with 13 bases between them. Looked up from germline, CDR1 is SQVTM and CDR2 is ANQGSEA. This CDR3 has 13 amino acids. CDR3 DNA sequence: TGCAGCGTACGAGGGGGGGCAACAGATACGCAGTATTTT. Translated: CSVRGGATDTQYF.

The V and J genes are TRBV9 and TRBJ2-1; tentative D call: TRBD2 (5 bases). CDR1 and CDR2 from the germline V gene are SGDLS and YYNGEE. V lost 5 bases, J lost 8 bases, and 14 bases lay in between. The CDR3 is made up of 13 amino acids. As DNA, the CDR3 is TGTGCCAGCAGGGGAGCTCCTGGCGATGAGCAGTTCTTC. It yields the protein CASRGAPGDEQFF.